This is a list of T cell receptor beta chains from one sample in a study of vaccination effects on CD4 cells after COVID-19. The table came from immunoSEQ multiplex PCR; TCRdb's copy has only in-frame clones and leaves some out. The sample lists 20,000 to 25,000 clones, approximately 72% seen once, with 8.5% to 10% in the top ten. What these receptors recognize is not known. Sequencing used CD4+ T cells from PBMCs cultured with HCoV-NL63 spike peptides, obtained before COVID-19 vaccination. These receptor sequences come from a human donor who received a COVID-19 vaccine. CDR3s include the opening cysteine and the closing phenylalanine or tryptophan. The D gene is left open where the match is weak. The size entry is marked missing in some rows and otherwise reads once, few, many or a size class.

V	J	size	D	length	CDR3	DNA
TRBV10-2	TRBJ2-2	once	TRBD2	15	CASRSSGGITGELFF	TGCGCCAGCAGGAGTTCCGGGGGGATCACCGGGGAGCTGTTTTTT
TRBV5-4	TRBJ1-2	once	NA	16	CASSLSLVYSDYGYTF	TGTGCCAGCAGCTTGAGTTTGGTATACAGTGACTATGGCTACACCTTC
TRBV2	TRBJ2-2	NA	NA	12	CASQGSTGELFF	TGTGCCAGTCAGGGGTCCACCGGGGAGCTGTTTTTT
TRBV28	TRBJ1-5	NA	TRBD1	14	CASSFSGGKQPQHF	TGTGCCAGCAGTTTCTCAGGGGGCAAACAGCCCCAGCATTTT
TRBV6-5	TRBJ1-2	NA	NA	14	CASVRTELNYGYTF	TGTGCCAGCGTGAGGACAGAACTTAACTATGGCTACACCTTC
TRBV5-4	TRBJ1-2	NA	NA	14	CASSSGDTTYGYTF	TGTGCCAGCAGCTCGGGGGACACAACCTATGGCTACACCTTC
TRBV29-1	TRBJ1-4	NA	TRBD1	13	CSGQTGAAEKLFF	TGCAGCGGTCAGACAGGGGCGGCTGAAAAACTGTTTTTT
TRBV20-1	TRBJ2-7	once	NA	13	CSASSGTSYEQYF	TGCAGTGCTAGTTCAGGGACCTCCTACGAGCAGTACTTC
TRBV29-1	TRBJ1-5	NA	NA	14	CSVNQGGGNQPQHF	TGCAGCGTTAACCAGGGAGGGGGCAATCAGCCCCAGCATTTT
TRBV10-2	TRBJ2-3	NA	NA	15	CASSDGGYDTDTQYF	TGCGCCAGCAGTGATGGGGGTTACGACACAGATACGCAGTATTTT